This T cell receptor beta chain was retrieved from a study of T cell repertoires in cytomegalovirus infection. Using its own MiXCR run on the reads, TCRdb lists one record per CDR3 protein. Of tens of thousands of distinct CDR3 sequences listed, approximately 20% are singletons. This clonotype was detected ten times or more. What it binds is not known. CDR3 length: 14 amino acids. Germline V lookup: CDR1 LGHNA, CDR2 YSLEER. Trimming left V 0 bases short and J 0 bases short, with 6 bases between. The receptor was derived from a human donor in good health (CMV status not recorded). Some clones in this sample may be carry-over from other donors' samples. Source material: PBMCs, sequenced either directly or after in vitro stimulation (not recorded which). The chain has TRBV4-3 and TRBJ2-7; D gene ambiguous. Written as DNA, the CDR3 is TGCGCCAGCAGCCAAGATCTACCCTCCTACGAGCAGTACTTC. Amino acids: CASSQDLPSYEQYF.